These 9 T cell receptor beta chains share one sample of origin, sequenced in a study of CD8 T cells in ankylosing spondylitis. In TCRdb, the 5' RACE reads were re-called with MiXCR into one record per CDR3 protein. The top ten hold more than 7% of the sample, which has around 300,000 distinct CDR3 sequences, approximately 10% seen once. Source material: blood, either unsorted or a sorted T cell fraction (not recorded which). The receptors here all came from a female donor with ankylosing spondylitis or in good health (not recorded which).

This clonotype was found many times. The chain links TRBV5-1 to TRBJ2-7; D perhaps matches TRBD1 (5 bases). This CDR3 region has 13 residues. Trimming shortened V by 3 bases and J by 2 bases, and 9 bases separated the two germline ends. Germline CDR1 SGHRS, CDR2 YFSETQ. CDR3 in amino acids: CASSYDSPYEQYF. The CDR3 DNA follows: TGCGCCAGCAGCTATGACAGCCCCTACGAGCAGTACTTC. Based on the CDR3 plus reference TRBV5-1 and TRBJ2-7, the full variable domain is KAGVTQTPRYLIKTRGQQVTLSCSPISGHRSVSWYQQTPGQGLQFLFEYFSETQRNKGNFPGRFSGRQFSNSRSEMNVSTLELGDSALYLCASSYDSPYEQYFGPGTRLTVT.

This clonotype appeared many times. V and J are TRBV4-2 and TRBJ2-7, with D maybe TRBD2 (6 bases). Germline V gene data show CDR1 as LGHNA and CDR2 as YNFKEQ. Trimming pared 0 bases from V and 1 base from J, leaving 19 bases between. There are 18 residues in the CDR3. The CDR3 region has the DNA TGTGCCAGCAGCCAAGAGGGGGGAGTAGGGTTGGTTTCCTACGAGCAGTACTTC. Its protein product is CASSQEGGVGLVSYEQYF.

Many counts were recorded for this clonotype. J is TRBJ2-5 and V is TRBV12-3 or TRBV12-4; unclear D gene. V shed 6 bases and J shed 5 bases, with 16 bases lying between them. This CDR3 has 14 amino acids. The CDR3 reads CASRQRPPEETQYF. The CDR3, as DNA: TGTGCCAGCAGGCAACGACCCCCCGAGGAGACCCAGTACTTC.

In the case of this clonotype: At one boundary the junction diverges from the germline segment, which might be a read error. The chain joins TRBV20-1 to TRBJ2-7; 12 nucleotides match TRBD2. This CDR3 is 19 amino acids long. Germline values: CDR1 DFQATT, CDR2 SNEGSKA (reference sequence). The CDR3 nucleotides are TGCTGTGCTAGACTTACCGGGGGGTCTAGCGGGAGGGTCTCCTACGAGCAGTACTTC. Protein: CCARLTGGSSGRVSYEQYF.

There are many counts of this clonotype. J is TRBJ1-1 and V is TRBV29-1, with D uncertain. This CDR3 comprises 13 residues. CDR1 SQVTM and CDR2 ANQGSEA come from the germline V gene. V was pared by 2 bases and J by 12 bases, with 19 bases between. The CDR3 DNA reads as TGCAGCGTTGAAATTCCCCAGGAGGTTGATCCTTTCTTT. Translated: CSVEIPQEVDPFF.

In its sample, this clonotype was seen many times. This rearrangement joins TRBV20-1 to TRBJ2-5; D unresolved. V lost 2 bases, J lost 1 base, and 17 bases lay in between. The CDR3 extends over 16 amino acids. Germline V CDR1 and CDR2: DFQATT, SNEGSKA (reference sequence). The CDR3 DNA sequence: TGCAGTGCTAGAAGGGCCTTAGCTCACGCCCAAGAGACCCAGTACTTC. This codes for CSARRALAHAQETQYF.

This clonotype was picked up many times. V and J are TRBV7-9 and TRBJ2-3; D is unclear. The CDR3 loop spans 13 amino acids. The V and J ends lost 8 bases and 6 bases respectively, with 15 bases between them. CDR1 and CDR2 (germline): SEHNR, FQNEAQ (reference sequence). CDR3 sequence reads: CASSLAAWDTQYF. DNA of the CDR3: TGTGCCAGCTCCCTGGCCGCCTGGGATACGCAGTATTTT.

This clonotype was detected many times. CDR3 loop: CASSLKDINTGELFF. The DNA for the CDR3 is TGCGCCAGCAGCTTGAAGGACATCAACACCGGGGAGCTGTTTTTT. The rearrangement links TRBV5-1 to TRBJ2-2; D might be TRBD1 (5 bases). CDR1 and CDR2 from the germline V gene are SGHRS and YFSETQ. The CDR3 is 15 residues long. V lost 1 base and J 2 bases, leaving 9 bases between the germline ends. The full variable domain, its missing parts supplied by reference TRBV5-1 and TRBJ2-2, is KAGVTQTPRYLIKTRGQQVTLSCSPISGHRSVSWYQQTPGQGLQFLFEYFSETQRNKGNFPGRFSGRQFSNSRSEMNVSTLELGDSALYLCASSLKDINTGELFFGEGSRLTVL.

This clonotype was counted ten times or more. The chain is built from TRBV5-1 and TRBJ2-7; a weak D match, TRBD2 (5 bases). V was trimmed by 1 base and J by 5 bases, leaving 10 bases between them. The CDR3 is made up of 13 amino acids. In germline, CDR1 is SGHRS, CDR2 YFSETQ. In nucleotides, the CDR3 is TGCGCCAGCAGCTTGCGGGGTAGAGACGAGCAGTACTTC. Encoded protein: CASSLRGRDEQYF.